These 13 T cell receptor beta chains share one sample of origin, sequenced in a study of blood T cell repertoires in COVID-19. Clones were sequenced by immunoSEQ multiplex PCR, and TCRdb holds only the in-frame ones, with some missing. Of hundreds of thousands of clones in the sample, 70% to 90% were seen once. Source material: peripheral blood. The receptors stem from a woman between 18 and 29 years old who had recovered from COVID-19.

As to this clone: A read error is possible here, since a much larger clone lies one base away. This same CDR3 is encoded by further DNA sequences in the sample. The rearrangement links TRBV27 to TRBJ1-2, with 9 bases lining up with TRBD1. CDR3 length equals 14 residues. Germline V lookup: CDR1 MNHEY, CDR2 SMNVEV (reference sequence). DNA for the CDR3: TGTGCCAGTAGTTTCCGGACAGGGGCTTCTGGCTACACCTTC. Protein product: CASSFRTGASGYTF.

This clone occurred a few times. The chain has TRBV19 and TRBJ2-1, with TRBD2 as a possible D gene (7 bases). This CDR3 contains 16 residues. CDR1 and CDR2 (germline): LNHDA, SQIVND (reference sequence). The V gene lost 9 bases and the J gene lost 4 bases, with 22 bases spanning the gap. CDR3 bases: TGTGCCAGCCACAAAGGGGCAGGGGAGGGGTACAATGAGCAGTTCTTC. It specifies CASHKGAGEGYNEQFF.

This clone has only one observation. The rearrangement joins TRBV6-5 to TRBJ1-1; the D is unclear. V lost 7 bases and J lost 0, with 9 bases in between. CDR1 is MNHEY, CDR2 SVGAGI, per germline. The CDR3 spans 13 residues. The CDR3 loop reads CASTPAVNTEAFF. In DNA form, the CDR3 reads TGTGCCAGCACTCCCGCGGTGAACACTGAAGCTTTCTTT.

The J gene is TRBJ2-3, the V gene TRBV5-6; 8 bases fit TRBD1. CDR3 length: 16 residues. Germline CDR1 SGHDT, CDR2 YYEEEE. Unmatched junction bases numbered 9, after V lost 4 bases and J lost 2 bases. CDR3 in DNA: TGTGCCAGCAGCCTAGGACAGGGTCCCCCCACAGATACGCAGTATTTT. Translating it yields CASSLGQGPPTDTQYF.

CDR3 protein: CASRGLAGALDTQYF. The CDR3 bases are TGTGCCAGCAGGGGACTAGCGGGAGCCTTAGATACGCAGTATTTT. This rearrangement joins TRBV6-5 to TRBJ2-3; the match to TRBD2 covers 14 bases. The ends lost 6 bases at V and 5 bases at J; junction bases unmatched: 4. Germline CDR1 MNHEY, CDR2 SVGAGI. The length of the CDR3 is 15 residues.

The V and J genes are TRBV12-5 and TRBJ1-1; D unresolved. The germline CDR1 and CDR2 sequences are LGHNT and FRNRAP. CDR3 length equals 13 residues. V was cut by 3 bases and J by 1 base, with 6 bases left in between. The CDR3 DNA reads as TGTGCTAGTGGTTTAAGAGAGAACACTGAAGCTTTCTTT. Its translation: CASGLRENTEAFF. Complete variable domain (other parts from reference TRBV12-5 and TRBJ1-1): DARVTQTPRHKVTEMGQEVTMRCQPILGHNTVFWYRQTMMQGLELLAYFRNRAPLDDSGMPKDRFSAEMPDATLATLKIQPSEPRDSAVYFCASGLRENTEAFFGQGTRLTVV.

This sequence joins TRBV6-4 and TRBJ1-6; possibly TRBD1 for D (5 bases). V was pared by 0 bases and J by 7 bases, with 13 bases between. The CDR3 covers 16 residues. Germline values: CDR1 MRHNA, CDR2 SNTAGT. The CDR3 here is CASSDSNSRGNSPLHF. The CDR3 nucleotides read TGTGCCAGCAGTGACTCGAATTCGCGGGGGAATTCACCCCTCCACTTT.

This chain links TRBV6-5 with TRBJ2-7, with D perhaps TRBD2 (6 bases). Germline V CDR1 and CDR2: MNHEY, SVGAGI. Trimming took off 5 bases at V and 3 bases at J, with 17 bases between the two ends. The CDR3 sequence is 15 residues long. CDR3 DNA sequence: TGTGCCAGCAGTAATCCCCAGTTAGCGGACTACGAGCAGTACTTC. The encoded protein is CASSNPQLADYEQYF.

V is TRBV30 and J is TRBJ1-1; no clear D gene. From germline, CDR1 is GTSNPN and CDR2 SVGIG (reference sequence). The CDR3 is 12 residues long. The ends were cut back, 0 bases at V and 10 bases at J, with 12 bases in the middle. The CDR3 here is CAWSVLTPGAFF. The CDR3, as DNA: TGTGCCTGGAGTGTACTAACACCTGGAGCTTTCTTT.

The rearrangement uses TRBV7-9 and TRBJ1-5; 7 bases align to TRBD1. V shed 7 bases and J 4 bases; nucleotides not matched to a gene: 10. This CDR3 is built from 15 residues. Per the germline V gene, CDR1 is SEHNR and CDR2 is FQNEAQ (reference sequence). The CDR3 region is CASTPPGTENQPQHF. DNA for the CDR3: TGTGCCAGCACCCCGCCCGGGACAGAAAATCAGCCCCAGCATTTT.

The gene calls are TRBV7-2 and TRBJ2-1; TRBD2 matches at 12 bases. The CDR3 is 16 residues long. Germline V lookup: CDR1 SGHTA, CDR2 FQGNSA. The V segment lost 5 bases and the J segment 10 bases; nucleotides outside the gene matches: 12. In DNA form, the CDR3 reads TGTGCCAGCAGCCCCAGACTAGCGGGGGCGTCGGGGGAGCAGTTCTTC. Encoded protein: CASSPRLAGASGEQFF.

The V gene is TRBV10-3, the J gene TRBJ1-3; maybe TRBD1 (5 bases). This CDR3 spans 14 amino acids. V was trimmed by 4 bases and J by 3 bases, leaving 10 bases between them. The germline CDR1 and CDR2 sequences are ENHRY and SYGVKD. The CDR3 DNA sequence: TGTGCCATCAGTGGCGCAGGGATTGGAAACACCATATATTTT. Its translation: CAISGAGIGNTIYF.

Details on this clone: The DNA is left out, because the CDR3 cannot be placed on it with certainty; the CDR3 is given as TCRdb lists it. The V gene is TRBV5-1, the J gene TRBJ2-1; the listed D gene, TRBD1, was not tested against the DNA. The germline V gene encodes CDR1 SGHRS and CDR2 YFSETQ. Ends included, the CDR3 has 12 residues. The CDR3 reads CASSFGQGARFF.